This TCR beta chain was captured by sequencing in a study of blood T cell repertoires in COVID-19. Study-wide context: Samples representing acute and convalescent COVID-19 were sourced from the United States, Italy and Spain. Sample material is recorded as cDNA or gDNA derived from T cells, B-cell-depleted T cells, or PBMCs.

Trimming left V 3 bases short and J 1 base short, with 10 bases between. The CDR3 has 14 amino acids. The germline V gene has CDR1 SGHRS and CDR2 YFSETQ. Per the original methods: Nucleated cell number was recorded as an estimate derived from reference gene primer amplification. The data were produced by immunoSEQ multiplex PCR, yet TCRdb's version contains in-frame clones alone and is incomplete. V and J calls and clone size come straight from that table; D and trimming were deduced from the DNA. The data show 95,000 to 150,000 clones, with just over 85% seen just once and approximately 4.2% held by the top ten.

The chain uses TRBV5-1 and TRBJ1-1; a weak D match, TRBD1 (6 bases). Source material: peripheral blood. This receptor was obtained from a man aged 40-49 years with acute or convalescent COVID-19. The CDR3 DNA is TGCGCCAGCAGCTCAGGGGACCGGAACACTGAAGCTTTCTTT. This encodes CASSSGDRNTEAFF.